The next 24 T cell receptor beta chains were all read from a single sample in a study of blood T cell repertoires in COVID-19. This table comes from immunoSEQ multiplex PCR, and its TCRdb copy is limited to in-frame clones, with some not included. The data hold approximately 260,000 clones, with 87% observed a single time. Sequences were obtained from peripheral blood. The source of these receptors is a man in his sixties who had recovered from COVID-19.

The V call is TRBV6-5, the J call TRBJ2-7; maybe TRBD2 (6 bases). Trimming removed 2 bases at V and 4 bases at J, with 12 bases between. The CDR3 is 14 residues long. CDR1 and CDR2 from the germline V gene are MNHEY and SVGAGI. The CDR3 spells CASSYRRGGYEQYF. The CDR3 nucleotides are TGTGCCAGCAGTTACCGTCGTGGGGGGTACGAGCAGTACTTC.

V usage is TRBV30 and J usage is TRBJ1-2; 7 positions agree with TRBD1. CDR1 and CDR2 (germline): GTSNPN, SVGIG (reference sequence). The CDR3 extends over 13 amino acids. Unmatched junction bases numbered 7, after V lost 4 bases and J lost 5 bases. The CDR3 sequence: CAWTRDSQYGYTF. The CDR3 DNA reads as TGTGCCTGGACACGGGACAGCCAATATGGCTACACCTTC.

The chain has TRBV19 and TRBJ2-5; 8 bases align to TRBD1. Germline V gives CDR1 LNHDA, CDR2 SQIVND (reference sequence). The CDR3 length is 14 residues. The J segment lost 2 bases and the V segment lost 5 bases, leaving 4 bases of the junction unmatched. CDR3 nucleotide sequence: TGTGCCAGTAGTCCCGGGACAGGACAAGAGACCCAGTACTTC. Its translation: CASSPGTGQETQYF.

The J gene is TRBJ1-5, the V gene TRBV28, with D possibly TRBD1 on 6 matching bases. The CDR3 has 15 amino acids. Germline V lookup: CDR1 MDHEN, CDR2 SYDVKM. V gave up 2 bases and J gave up 7 bases, with 15 bases separating them. The CDR3 region is CASSLLGGRSQPQHF. The DNA of the CDR3 is TGTGCCAGCAGTTTACTGGGGGGGCGGTCGCAGCCCCAGCATTTT.

The genes are TRBV27 and TRBJ1-5, with D possibly being TRBD1 (6 bases). Germline assignment: CDR1 MNHEY and CDR2 SMNVEV (reference sequence). The V gene lost 3 bases and the J gene lost 3 bases, with 9 bases spanning the gap. CDR3 length: 14 amino acids. CDR3 sequence (DNA): TGTGCCAGCAGTTTCGGACAGAACAATCAGCCCCAGCATTTT. Protein sequence: CASSFGQNNQPQHF.

V usage is TRBV24-1 and J usage is TRBJ2-1; the D is unclear. V was clipped by 5 bases and J by 8 bases, with 6 bases between them. CDR1 KGHDR and CDR2 SFDVKD come from the germline V gene. This CDR3 is built from 11 residues. Here the CDR3 reads CATSALHEQFF. In DNA, the CDR3 is TGTGCCACCAGTGCACTCCATGAGCAGTTCTTC.

The chain carries TRBV5-4 and TRBJ2-4, with TRBD1 matching over 8 bases. Germline V lookup: CDR1 SGHNT, CDR2 YYREEE (reference sequence). With V trimmed by 0 bases and J by 16 bases, 9 bases remained unmatched. CDR3 length: 13 residues. The CDR3 sequence: CASSLAGTDRAYF. The CDR3 DNA reads TGTGCCAGCAGCTTGGCCGGGACGGACAGGGCTTACTTC.

The chain carries TRBV9 and TRBJ1-6; 12 bases map to TRBD1. CDR1 SGDLS and CDR2 YYNGEE come from the germline V gene. With 4 bases clipped from V and 10 bases from J, the junction kept 6 bases outside the gene matches. This CDR3 has 15 amino acids. The CDR3 nucleotides are TGTGCCAGCAGCCCAGGGACAGGGGGCCGCTCACCCCTCCACTTT. Encoded protein: CASSPGTGGRSPLHF.

This clone has only one observation. This chain uses TRBV19 with TRBJ1-6; perhaps TRBD1 as D (5 bases). The CDR3 totals 15 residues. CDR1 and CDR2 (germline): LNHDA, SQIVND (reference sequence). Trimming shortened V by 4 bases and J by 8 bases, and 15 bases separated the two germline ends. CDR3 coding DNA: TGTGCCAGTAGTAAACGTGGGGCGGTCTATTCACCCCTCCACTTT. This sequence encodes CASSKRGAVYSPLHF.

The chain carries TRBV3-1 (or the pseudogene TRBV3-2) and TRBJ2-7, with D possibly TRBD1 on 6 matching bases. The CDR3 covers 15 residues. The germline gives CDR1 LGHDT, CDR2 YNNKEL (reference sequence). The ends were cut back, 1 base at V and 6 bases at J, with 16 bases in the middle. In nucleotides, the CDR3 is TGTGCCAGCAGCCAAGGGCGACAGGCGCCGAGCGAGCAGTACTTC. Translation: CASSQGRQAPSEQYF.

The chain employs TRBV7-8 and TRBJ2-7; D gene uncertain. The CDR3 contains 15 residues. The germline gives CDR1 SGHVS, CDR2 FQNEAQ. V shed 0 bases and J shed 3 bases, with 12 bases lying between them. The CDR3 DNA reads TGTGCCAGCAGCTTAGCGACAACGCCCGGCTACGAGCAGTACTTC. It yields the protein CASSLATTPGYEQYF. Variable domain in full (rest from reference TRBV7-8 and TRBJ2-7): GAGVSQSPRYKVAKRGQDVALRCDPISGHVSLFWYQQALGQGPEFLTYFQNEAQLDKSGLPSDRFFAERPEGSVSTLKIQRTQQEDSAVYLCASSLATTPGYEQYFGPGTRLTVT.

This clone has only a few counts. The rearrangement links TRBV18 to TRBJ2-1; the D gene is possibly TRBD1 (5 bases). The CDR3 consists of 15 residues. Per the germline V gene, CDR1 is KGHSH and CDR2 is LQKENI. The V end lost 2 bases, the J end lost 7 bases, and 15 bases lay between the germline ends. CDR3 sequence: CASSPRAGKGNEQFF. For the CDR3, the DNA is TGTGCCAGCTCACCAAGGGCAGGGAAGGGGAATGAGCAGTTCTTC.

The chain carries TRBV6-6 and TRBJ2-3; 9 bases are a match to TRBD1. Germline assignment: CDR1 MNHNY and CDR2 SVGAGI (reference sequence). CDR3 size: 16 residues. The V segment lost 0 bases and the J segment 5 bases; nucleotides outside the gene matches: 6. CDR3 coding DNA: TGTGCCAGCAGTTACTCGACCGGGACAGGGATAGATACGCAGTATTTT. As protein: CASSYSTGTGIDTQYF.

This clone was found once. V and J are TRBV5-1 and TRBJ2-3, with 9 bases lining up with TRBD2. The germline V gene has CDR1 SGHRS and CDR2 YFSETQ. This CDR3 has 14 amino acids. The V gene end was trimmed by 5 bases and the J gene end by 2 bases; junction bases not matched to a gene: 3. The CDR3 is CASREGLATDTQYF. CDR3 nucleotides: TGCGCCAGCAGAGAGGGACTAGCCACAGATACGCAGTATTTT.

The rearrangement links TRBV7-2 to TRBJ2-7; TRBD2 agrees at 10 bases. The CDR3 covers 14 residues. Losses at the gene ends were 5 bases for V and 5 bases for J; bases not matched to a gene: 6. Germline loops: CDR1 SGHTA, CDR2 FQGNSA. CDR3 residues: CASSPGLASNEQYF. In DNA form, the CDR3 reads TGTGCCAGCAGCCCGGGACTAGCGTCCAACGAGCAGTACTTC.

The genes are TRBV5-1 and TRBJ1-4, with a possible D match to TRBD1 (5 bases). The CDR3 contains 15 residues. Germline assignment: CDR1 SGHRS and CDR2 YFSETQ. The ends were cut back, 3 bases at V and 4 bases at J, with 13 bases in the middle. CDR3 protein: CASSSQGIHNEKLFF. As DNA, the CDR3 is TGCGCCAGCAGCTCTCAGGGAATCCATAATGAAAAACTGTTTTTT.

The CDR3 DNA reads as TGTGCCAGCATTACAGGTGCCAACTATGGCTACACCTTC. It is translated as CASITGANYGYTF. This sequence joins TRBV2 and TRBJ1-2, with D possibly being TRBD1 (5 bases). Germline V gives CDR1 SNHLY, CDR2 FYNNEI. The V and J ends lost 7 bases and 2 bases respectively, with 11 bases between them. The CDR3 has 13 amino acids.

The chain carries TRBV9 and TRBJ2-2, with 7 bases identical to TRBD1. The CDR3 has 18 amino acids. V was clipped by 0 bases and J by 4 bases; unmatched bases: 12. In germline, CDR1 is SGDLS, CDR2 YYNGEE. The CDR3: CASSVAGRGFGGTGELFF. In DNA, the CDR3 is TGTGCCAGCAGCGTAGCAGGCAGGGGGTTTGGGGGCACCGGGGAGCTGTTTTTT.

DNA of the CDR3: TGTGCCAGCAGTCTTGGGGGGGCGGTTGAAAAACTGTTTTTT. Translation gives CASSLGGAVEKLFF. This rearrangement joins TRBV6-5 to TRBJ1-4; D is possibly TRBD1 (6 bases). V lost 5 bases and J lost 7, with 14 bases in between. Germline assignment: CDR1 MNHEY and CDR2 SVGAGI. The CDR3 contains 14 residues.

The CDR3 sequence is CASSIGGTGWHQPQHF. The DNA of the CDR3 is TGTGCCAGTAGTATAGGAGGGACAGGGTGGCATCAGCCCCAGCATTTT. This chain links TRBV19 with TRBJ1-5; 9 positions agree with TRBD1. Germline V gene data show CDR1 as LNHDA and CDR2 as SQIVND (reference sequence). The CDR3 sequence is 16 residues long. J lost 5 bases, V lost 1 base, and 6 bases had no gene match.

The chain has TRBV7-9 and TRBJ1-4; D is ambiguous. Trimming took off 3 bases at V and 6 bases at J, with 11 bases between the two ends. The CDR3 totals 14 residues. The germline gives CDR1 SEHNR, CDR2 FQNEAQ (reference sequence). CDR3 in amino acids: CASSFRRGDEKLFF. CDR3 bases: TGTGCCAGCAGCTTTCGACGGGGAGATGAAAAACTGTTTTTT.

This chain uses TRBV5-1 with TRBJ1-2; D is possibly TRBD1 (5 bases). Per the germline V gene, CDR1 is SGHRS and CDR2 is YFSETQ. Between the trimmed V and J ends, which lost 4 bases and 4 bases, there was a span of 11 bases. The CDR3 consists of 13 residues. The CDR3, as DNA: TGCGCCAGCAGCCGGGGGGAAAGCTATGGCTACACCTTC. This translates into CASSRGESYGYTF.

V and J are TRBV6-1 and TRBJ1-4, with D perhaps matching TRBD1 (6 bases). Between the trimmed V and J ends, which lost 2 bases and 4 bases, there was a span of 14 bases. Germline V lookup: CDR1 MNHNS, CDR2 SASEGT. This CDR3 has 16 amino acids. The CDR3 DNA follows: TGTGCCAGCAGTGAACCCGAAGAAGGGGGTAATGAAAAACTGTTTTTT. Encoded protein: CASSEPEEGGNEKLFF.

The chain combines TRBV6-5 with TRBJ1-6; 7 positions agree with TRBD1. The CDR3 consists of 14 residues. CDR1 is MNHEY and CDR2 is SVGAGI in the germline V gene. Trimming cost V 6 bases and J 8 bases; bases outside gene matches: 7. CDR3 in amino acids: CASSYRGRDSPLHF. The CDR3 DNA reads TGTGCCAGCAGCTACAGGGGCCGCGATTCACCCCTCCACTTT.